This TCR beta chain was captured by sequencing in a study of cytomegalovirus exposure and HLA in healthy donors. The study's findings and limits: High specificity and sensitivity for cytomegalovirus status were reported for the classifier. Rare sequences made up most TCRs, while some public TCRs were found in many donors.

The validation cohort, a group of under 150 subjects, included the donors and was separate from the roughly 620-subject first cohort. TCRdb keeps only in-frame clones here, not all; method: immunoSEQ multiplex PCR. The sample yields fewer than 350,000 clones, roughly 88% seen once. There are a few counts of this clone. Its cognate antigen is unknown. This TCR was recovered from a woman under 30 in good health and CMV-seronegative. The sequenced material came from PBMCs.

The CDR3 coding sequence is TGTGCCAGTACAGGTTCCCTCGGGGAGCTGTTTTTT. Translation gives CASTGSLGELFF. This chain connects TRBV19 to TRBJ2-2, with D hard to call. The V gene's germline CDR1 is LNHDA and CDR2 SQIVND (reference sequence). The CDR3 runs to 12 residues. V lost 7 bases, J lost 7 bases, and 10 bases lay in between.